The rows below give T cell receptor beta chains drawn from one sample of a study of blood T cell repertoires in COVID-19. Assay used: immunoSEQ multiplex PCR; TCRdb lists only in-frame clones, some missing. The sample comprises 150,000 or so clones, 90% of which are singletons, and about 0.54% rests with the top ten. The sequenced material came from peripheral blood. These receptors were collected from a man aged 50 or older with acute or convalescent COVID-19. The CDR3 runs from the conserved cysteine through the conserved F or W. Fields, in order: clone size, D gene, J gene, V gene, CDR3 DNA, CDR3 protein. A D gene is named only where the DNA matches it firmly. Part of the rows lack a size; the others show once, few, many or a class for expanded clones.

>NA|TRBD2|TRBJ2-5|TRBV18
TGTGCCAGCTCACCATTCAGGTCGGGAGGGCAAGAGACCCAGTACTTC
CASSPFRSGGQETQYF
>once|TRBD1|TRBJ1-1|TRBV19
TGTGCCAGTAGTGGGGACAGGGGGCTTGCAGAAGCTTTCTTT
CASSGDRGLAEAFF
>NA|NA|TRBJ1-2|TRBV5-4
TGTGCCAGCAGACCGAATACAGAAAGCTATGGCTACACCTTC
CASRPNTESYGYTF
>once|NA|TRBJ1-5|TRBV29-1
TGCAGCGTCATACCTCGCGGTGATAATCAGCCCCAGCATTTT
CSVIPRGDNQPQHF
>NA|NA|TRBJ1-1|TRBV19
TGTGCCAGTAGTAACGGTAACACTGAAGCTTTCTTT
CASSNGNTEAFF
>NA|TRBD1|TRBJ1-4|TRBV15
TGTGCCACCAGCAGAGCACAGGGGGGTGAAAAACTGTTTTTT
CATSRAQGGEKLFF
>once|NA|TRBJ2-2|TRBV4-3
TGCGCCAGCAGCCAGGGACCTCAGGGGACCGGGGAGCTGTTTTTT
CASSQGPQGTGELFF
>NA|NA|TRBJ2-2|TRBV2
TGTGCCAGCAGCAGGGGCCTAGACACCGGGGAGCTGTTTTTT
CASSRGLDTGELFF
>NA|TRBD1|TRBJ1-1|TRBV13
TGTGCCAGCAGGCGAAGGACAGGGGGCGTAAGGGCCACTGAAGCTTTCTTT
CASRRRTGGVRATEAFF
>NA|TRBD2|TRBJ2-5|TRBV4-2
TGTGCCAGCAGCCAAGGGCTAGCGGGGACCCAAGAGACCCAGTACTTC
CASSQGLAGTQETQYF
>NA|NA|TRBJ1-5|TRBV24-1
TGTGCCACCAGTGATTTGGAGGAGGTCAATCAGCCCCAGCATTTT
CATSDLEEVNQPQHF
>NA|TRBD1|TRBJ1-6|TRBV2
TGTGCCACCAGGGACAGCTATAATTCACCCCTCCACTTT
CATRDSYNSPLHF
>NA|TRBD1|TRBJ1-6|TRBV9
TGTGCCAGCAGCGCCGGACAGGGGAATAATTCACCCCTCCACTTT
CASSAGQGNNSPLHF
>NA|NA|TRBJ1-2|TRBV4-3
TGCGCCAGCAGCGATAACAGGTTAGCCTATGGCTACACCTTC
CASSDNRLAYGYTF